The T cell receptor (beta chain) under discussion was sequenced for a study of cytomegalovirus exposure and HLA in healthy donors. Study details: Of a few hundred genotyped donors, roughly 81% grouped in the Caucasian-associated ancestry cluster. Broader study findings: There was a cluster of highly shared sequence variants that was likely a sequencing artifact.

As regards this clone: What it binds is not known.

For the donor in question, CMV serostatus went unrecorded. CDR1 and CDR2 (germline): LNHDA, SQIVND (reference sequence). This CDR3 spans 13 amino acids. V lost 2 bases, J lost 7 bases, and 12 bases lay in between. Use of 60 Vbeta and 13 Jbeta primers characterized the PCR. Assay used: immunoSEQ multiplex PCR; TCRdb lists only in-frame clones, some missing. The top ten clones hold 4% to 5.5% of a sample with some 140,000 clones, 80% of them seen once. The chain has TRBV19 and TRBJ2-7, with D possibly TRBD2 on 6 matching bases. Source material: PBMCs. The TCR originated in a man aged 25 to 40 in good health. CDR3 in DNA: TGTGCCAGTAGTATACGCAGGGAGGAAGAGCAGTACTTC. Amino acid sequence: CASSIRREEEQYF.